Sequencing of this T cell receptor beta chain was carried out in a study of beta chain features in type 1 diabetes. Findings and limits, study-wide: All four CD4+ subsets of Type 1 diabetes patients contained TCRB CDR3s that were moderately but significantly shorter. The influence of HLA type on TCRB rearrangement stayed undetermined.

The germline V gene encodes CDR1 MGHRA and CDR2 YSYEKL. This CDR3 has 15 amino acids. Only a few counts were recorded for this clone. Its antigen is still unknown. Mismatch with germline at one junction end may stem from a read error. Expressed TCRB transcripts were sequenced, since all the RNA that had been isolated was reverse transcribed. Sequencing used immunoSEQ multiplex PCR; TCRdb keeps in-frame clones, though not all of them. Of about 370,000 clones in the sample, 8.5% to 10% were seen once. This TCR came from a man aged 30-40 years with type 1 diabetes. The rearrangement links TRBV4-1 to TRBJ2-3; 8 bases are shared with TRBD2. The sequencing input was central memory CD4+ T cells from blood. Here the CDR3 reads CASSHRAGAADTQYF. The DNA for the CDR3 is TGTGCCAGCAGCCACCGAGCGGGAGCGGCAGATACGCAGTATTTT.